These 19 T cell receptor beta chains came from one sample sequenced in a study of cytotoxic CD8 clonotypes in ibrutinib-treated CLL. TCRdb keeps only in-frame clones here, not all; method: immunoSEQ multiplex PCR. The sample consists of roughly 4,400 clones, 83% of them appearing once. Source: PBMCs, taken before ibrutinib treatment. These receptors were obtained from a human donor with chronic lymphocytic leukemia.

V and J are TRBV27 and TRBJ2-5, with no clear D. The CDR3 sequence is 13 residues long. The germline CDR1 and CDR2 sequences are MNHEY and SMNVEV (reference sequence). Trimming shortened V by 2 bases and J by 5 bases, and 9 bases separated the two germline ends. The CDR3: CASSLLGTETQYF. The CDR3 nucleotides read TGTGCCAGCAGTTTACTGGGTACGGAGACCCAGTACTTC.

CDR3 DNA sequence: TGTGCCAGCAGCTTAGAGGGTTCGCGGCAGCCCCAGCATTTT. The encoded protein is CASSLEGSRQPQHF. The gene calls are TRBV7-8 and TRBJ1-5; D not certain. The germline V gene encodes CDR1 SGHVS and CDR2 FQNEAQ. Trimming shortened V by 1 base and J by 7 bases, and 11 bases separated the two germline ends. The CDR3 has 14 amino acids.

The V call is TRBV7-3, the J call TRBJ2-1, with unresolved D. CDR3 size: 15 residues. The V end lost 5 bases, the J end lost 3 bases, and 14 bases lay between the germline ends. CDR1 SGHTA and CDR2 FQGTGA come from the germline V gene. The CDR3 here is CASSPSAVNYNEQFF. The DNA of the CDR3 is TGTGCCAGCAGCCCTTCGGCGGTCAACTACAATGAGCAGTTCTTC. Filled out from reference TRBV7-3 and TRBJ2-1, the complete variable domain reads GAGVSQTPSNKVTEKGKYVELRCDPISGHTALYWYRQSLGQGPEFLIYFQGTGAADDSGLPNDRFFAVRPEGSVSTLKIQRTERGDSAVYLCASSPSAVNYNEQFFGPGTRLTVL.

This CDR3 reads CASSLDEKLFF. The CDR3 DNA is TGTGCCAGCAGCTTAGACGAAAAACTGTTTTTT. The gene calls are TRBV11-3 and TRBJ1-4; D unresolved. The CDR3 is 11 amino acids. V was pared by 0 bases and J by 8 bases, with 1 base between. Germline V gene lookup returns CDR1 SGHNT and CDR2 YENEEA.

With regard to this clone: A junction end diverges from the germline sequence, so it may reflect a read error. The chain is built from TRBV29-1 and TRBJ1-1, with 7 nucleotides matching TRBD1. The CDR3 length is 11 residues. CDR1 is SQVTM, CDR2 ANQGSEA, per germline. Here the CDR3 reads CSVGQGGGAAF. The CDR3 DNA is TGCAGCGTTGGTCAAGGGGGCGGCGCCGCCTTT.

V and J are TRBV6-1 and TRBJ2-3, with TRBD1 matching 7 bases. The CDR3 covers 15 residues. With V trimmed by 3 bases and J by 4 bases, 7 bases remained unmatched. CDR1 and CDR2 from the germline V gene are MNHNS and SASEGT. CDR3: CASSDQGDWADTQYF. The CDR3 region has the DNA TGTGCCAGCAGTGACCAGGGGGATTGGGCAGATACGCAGTATTTT.

This chain links TRBV5-4 with TRBJ2-5; 9 bases agree with TRBD1. The J segment lost 4 bases and the V segment lost 4 bases, leaving 5 bases of the junction unmatched. Germline V lookup: CDR1 SGHNT, CDR2 YYREEE (reference sequence). This CDR3 region has 14 residues. CDR3 loop: CASSQGQGGETQYF. The CDR3 DNA reads as TGTGCCAGCAGCCAGGGACAGGGCGGAGAGACCCAGTACTTC.

The chain is built from TRBV4-2 and TRBJ2-5, with 9 positions matching TRBD2. Germline V lookup: CDR1 LGHNA, CDR2 YNFKEQ. The CDR3 is 18 residues long. Germline trimming cut 1 base from V and 2 bases from J; bases unmatched to any gene: 11. The CDR3 sequence is CASSQGNTGTSRQETQYF. Written as DNA, the CDR3 is TGTGCCAGCAGCCAAGGGAATACCGGGACTAGCAGACAAGAGACCCAGTACTTC.

The rearrangement joins TRBV11-3 to TRBJ2-2, with 7 bases fitting TRBD1. Germline CDR1 SGHNT, CDR2 YENEEA. CDR3 length: 14 residues. Losses at the gene ends were 2 bases for V and 4 bases for J; bases not matched to a gene: 1. The CDR3, as DNA: TGTGCCAGCAGCTTAACAGGGGCCACCGGGGAGCTGTTTTTT. Amino acid sequence: CASSLTGATGELFF. Combining the CDR3 with reference TRBV11-3 and TRBJ2-2 gives the whole variable domain EAGVVQSPRYKIIEKKQPVAFWCNPISGHNTLYWYLQNLGQGPELLIRYENEEAVDDSQLPKDRFSAERLKGVDSTLKIQPAELGDSAVYLCASSLTGATGELFFGEGSRLTVL.

The chain is built from TRBV18 and TRBJ2-5; D unresolved. V shed 3 bases and J shed 3 bases, with 2 bases lying between them. CDR3 length: 11 residues. The V gene's germline CDR1 is KGHSH and CDR2 LQKENI. The CDR3 spells CASSPEETQYF. The DNA for the CDR3 is TGTGCCAGCTCACCCGAAGAGACCCAGTACTTC.

The J gene is TRBJ2-1, the V gene TRBV9; 14 nucleotides line up with TRBD2. The length of the CDR3 is 16 residues. The junction had 7 bases not matched to a gene; V was cut back by 3 bases and J by 8 bases. Germline V gene lookup returns CDR1 SGDLS and CDR2 YYNGEE. The CDR3 sequence is CASSATGTSGSDEQFF. The CDR3 coding sequence is TGTGCCAGCAGCGCCACCGGGACTAGCGGGAGCGATGAGCAGTTCTTC.

The V gene is TRBV11-2, the J gene TRBJ1-2, with a tentative D call TRBD1 (6 bases). Germline CDR1 and CDR2: SGHAT and FQNNGV. CDR3 length: 16 residues. V dropped 0 bases and J dropped 6 bases, with 17 bases sitting between them. Here the CDR3 reads CASSLDLGAGADGYTF. Written as DNA, the CDR3 is TGTGCCAGCAGCTTAGATCTCGGAGCGGGGGCTGATGGCTACACCTTC. The full variable domain, completed using reference TRBV11-2 and TRBJ1-2, is EAGVAQSPRYKIIEKRQSVAFWCNPISGHATLYWYQQILGQGPKLLIQFQNNGVVDDSQLPKDRFSAERLKGVDSTLKIQPAKLEDSAVYLCASSLDLGAGADGYTFGSGTRLTVV.

The genes are TRBV6-1 and TRBJ1-4; D is possibly TRBD1 (5 bases). The germline CDR1 and CDR2 sequences are MNHNS and SASEGT. This CDR3 region has 16 residues. The V gene lost 4 bases and the J gene lost 5 bases, with 17 bases spanning the gap. This CDR3 reads CASSGGTGLWNEKLFF. CDR3 DNA: TGTGCCAGCAGTGGAGGGACCGGATTATGGAATGAAAAACTGTTTTTT.

The V gene is TRBV28, the J gene TRBJ1-4; D unclear. V lost 3 bases and J lost 4, with 15 bases in between. The germline V gene encodes CDR1 MDHEN and CDR2 SYDVKM. This CDR3 contains 16 residues. CDR3 sequence reads: CASSLIGGPINEKLFF. The CDR3 bases are TGTGCCAGCAGTTTGATAGGTGGCCCGATTAATGAAAAACTGTTTTTT.

The rearrangement links TRBV7-3 to TRBJ1-2, with D possibly matching TRBD1 (5 bases). This CDR3 contains 14 residues. Germline lookup yields CDR1 SGHTA and CDR2 FQGTGA. V gave up 5 bases and J gave up 7 bases, with 17 bases separating them. The CDR3 loop reads CASSPGTGPFGYTF. The CDR3 nucleotides are TGTGCCAGCAGCCCCGGGACTGGCCCTTTTGGCTACACCTTC.

V gene TRBV5-1 combines with J gene TRBJ2-2; weak D call: TRBD1 (6 bases). This CDR3 is built from 14 residues. V lost 0 bases, J lost 6 bases, and 9 bases lay in between. Germline V gene data show CDR1 as SGHRS and CDR2 as YFSETQ. This CDR3 reads CASSLGQAPGELFF. The DNA of the CDR3 is TGCGCCAGCAGCTTGGGACAGGCCCCCGGGGAGCTGTTTTTT. Looking up the rest from reference TRBV5-1 and TRBJ2-2 gives the full variable domain: KAGVTQTPRYLIKTRGQQVTLSCSPISGHRSVSWYQQTPGQGLQFLFEYFSETQRNKGNFPGRFSGRQFSNSRSEMNVSTLELGDSALYLCASSLGQAPGELFFGEGSRLTVL.

The chain links TRBV7-6 to TRBJ1-2; D not certain. V lost 5 bases and J 6 bases, leaving 13 bases between the germline ends. This CDR3 comprises 13 residues. Germline CDR1 is SGHVS and CDR2 is FNYEAQ. The CDR3 here is CASSPTGPDGYTF. In DNA, the CDR3 is TGTGCCAGCAGCCCGACGGGTCCTGATGGCTACACCTTC.

This chain links TRBV5-6 with TRBJ2-7; a possible D gene is TRBD2 (6 bases). In germline, CDR1 is SGHDT, CDR2 YYEEEE. The CDR3 covers 15 residues. V lost 3 bases and J 5 bases, leaving 18 bases between the germline ends. CDR3 residues: CASSSPGVYGDEQYF. In DNA, the CDR3 is TGTGCCAGCAGCTCCCCGGGGGTATATGGGGACGAGCAGTACTTC.

The gene calls are TRBV27 and TRBJ2-1, with TRBD2 matching over 11 bases. Unmatched junction bases numbered 4, after V lost 5 bases and J lost 4 bases. Germline V gene sequence: CDR1 MNHEY, CDR2 SMNVEV (reference sequence). The CDR3 runs to 15 residues. The CDR3 coding sequence is TGTGCCAGCAGTGAGGGACTAGCGGATTACAATGAGCAGTTCTTC. It yields the protein CASSEGLADYNEQFF.